The rows below give T cell receptor beta chains drawn from one sample of a study of T cell responses to AZD1222 COVID-19 vaccine. Some clones are missing from TCRdb's copy, which holds only in-frame ones; the method was immunoSEQ multiplex PCR. The sample shows 150,000 to 200,000 clones, about nine tenths of them seen only once. This specimen was peripheral blood, taken 28 days after the second AZD1222 dose. These receptors originate from an adult who received the AZD1222 COVID-19 vaccine. The CDR3 runs from the conserved cysteine through the conserved F or W. A D gene is named only where the DNA matches it firmly. The size entry is marked missing in some rows and otherwise reads once, few, many or a size class.

-,TRBV5-4,-,TRBJ1-2,CASSLGHNSGYTF,TGTGCCAGCAGCTTGGGACACAACTCCGGCTACACCTTC
-,TRBV28,-,TRBJ1-5,CASRYSNQPQHF,TGTGCCAGCAGGTATAGCAATCAGCCCCAGCATTTT
-,TRBV7-9,-,TRBJ2-3,CASSLGGDGTDTQYF,TGTGCCAGCAGCTTAGGCGGAGATGGCACAGATACGCAGTATTTT
-,TRBV7-9,TRBD1,TRBJ1-4,CASSLQQGAREKLFF,TGTGCCAGCAGCTTACAACAGGGGGCAAGGGAAAAACTGTTTTTT
once,TRBV2,TRBD1,TRBJ2-3,CASRPDRVGADTQYF,TGTGCCAGCAGACCAGACAGGGTGGGGGCAGATACGCAGTATTTT
-,TRBV7-9,-,TRBJ1-5,CASSLSEGQPQHF,TGTGCCAGCAGCTTATCCGAGGGTCAGCCCCAGCATTTT
-,TRBV25-1,-,TRBJ2-1,CASGGGESSYNEQFF,TGTGCCAGCGGGGGGGGCGAGAGCTCCTACAATGAGCAGTTCTTC
-,TRBV21-1,-,TRBJ1-6,CASSKGRGYNSPLHF,TGTGCCAGCAGCAAAGGTAGAGGGTATAATTCACCCCTCCACTTT
-,TRBV2,-,TRBJ1-3,CASRGLVSSGNTIYF,TGTGCCAGCAGGGGACTCGTGAGCTCTGGAAACACCATATATTTT
few,TRBV2,TRBD2,TRBJ2-1,CASSSTSGDYNEQFF,TGTGCCAGCAGTTCGACTAGCGGGGACTACAATGAGCAGTTCTTC